This T cell receptor beta chain was found in a study of blood T cell repertoires in COVID-19. Overall study: Samples representing acute and convalescent COVID-19 were sourced from the United States, Italy and Spain. From T cells, B-cell-depleted T cells, or PBMCs came the material, which was cDNA or gDNA.

This clone was counted once. Original data processing: Estimated nucleated cell counts came from reference gene primer amplification. Here immunoSEQ multiplex PCR was the method, and the copy in TCRdb shows in-frame clones only, minus some. V and J calls and clone size come straight from that table; D and trimming were deduced from the DNA. The table records hundreds of thousands of clones, 85% to 90% of them present only once. V lost 5 bases, J lost 5 bases, and 16 bases lay in between. This CDR3 contains 14 residues. CDR1 and CDR2 (germline): MNHEY, SMNVEV (reference sequence). The TCR was taken from a woman between 18 and 29 years old with acute or convalescent COVID-19. The rearrangement uses TRBV27 and TRBJ2-7; D remains unclear. The source material was peripheral blood. CDR3 sequence reads: CASSRLTRSHEQYF. DNA for the CDR3: TGTGCCAGCAGTCGCCTCACTCGGTCCCACGAGCAGTACTTC.